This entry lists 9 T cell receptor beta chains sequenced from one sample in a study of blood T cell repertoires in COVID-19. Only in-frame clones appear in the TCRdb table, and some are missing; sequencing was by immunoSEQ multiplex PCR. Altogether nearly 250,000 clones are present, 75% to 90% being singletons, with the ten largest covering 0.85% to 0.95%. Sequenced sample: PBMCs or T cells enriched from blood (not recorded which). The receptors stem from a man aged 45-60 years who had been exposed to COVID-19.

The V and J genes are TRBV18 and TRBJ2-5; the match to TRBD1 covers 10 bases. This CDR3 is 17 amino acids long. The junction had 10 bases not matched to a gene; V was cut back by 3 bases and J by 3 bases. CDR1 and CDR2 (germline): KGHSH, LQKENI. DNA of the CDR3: TGTGCCAGCTCACCCCCGAAGGACAGGGGGGATAAAGAGACCCAGTACTTC. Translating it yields CASSPPKDRGDKETQYF. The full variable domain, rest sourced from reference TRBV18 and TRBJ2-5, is NAGVMQNPRHLVRRRGQEARLRCSPMKGHSHVYWYRQLPEEGLKFMVYLQKENIIDESGMPKERFSAEFPKEGPSILRIQQVVRGDSAAYFCASSPPKDRGDKETQYFGPGTRLLVL.

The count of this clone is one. CDR3 DNA: TGTGCCAGCACCCCAAGTTACAGGGGCGAGGAAGAGACCCAGTACTTC. Translating it yields CASTPSYRGEEETQYF. V is TRBV27 and J is TRBJ2-5; 7 bases align to TRBD1. The CDR3 runs 16 residues. Germline values: CDR1 MNHEY, CDR2 SMNVEV (reference sequence). The junction had 14 bases not matched to a gene; V was cut back by 7 bases and J by 3 bases.

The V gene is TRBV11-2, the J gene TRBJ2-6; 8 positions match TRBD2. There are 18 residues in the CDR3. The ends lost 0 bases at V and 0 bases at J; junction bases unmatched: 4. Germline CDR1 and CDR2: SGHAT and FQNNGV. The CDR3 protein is CASSLELAVSSGANVLTF. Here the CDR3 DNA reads TGTGCCAGCAGCTTAGAACTAGCGGTGAGCTCTGGGGCCAACGTCCTGACTTTC.

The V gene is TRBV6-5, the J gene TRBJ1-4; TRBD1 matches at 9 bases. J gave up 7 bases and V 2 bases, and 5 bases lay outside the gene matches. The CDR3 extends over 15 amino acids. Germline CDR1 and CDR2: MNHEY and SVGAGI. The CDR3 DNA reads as TGTGCCAGCAGTTACGAGGGACAGGGCGGTGAAAAACTGTTTTTT. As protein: CASSYEGQGGEKLFF.

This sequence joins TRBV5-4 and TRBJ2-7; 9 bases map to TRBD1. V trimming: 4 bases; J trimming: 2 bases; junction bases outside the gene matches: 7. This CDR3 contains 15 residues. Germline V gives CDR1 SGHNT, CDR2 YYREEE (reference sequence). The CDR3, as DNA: TGTGCCAGCAGCCGGGGACAGGGCATCCCCTACGAGCAGTACTTC. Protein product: CASSRGQGIPYEQYF.

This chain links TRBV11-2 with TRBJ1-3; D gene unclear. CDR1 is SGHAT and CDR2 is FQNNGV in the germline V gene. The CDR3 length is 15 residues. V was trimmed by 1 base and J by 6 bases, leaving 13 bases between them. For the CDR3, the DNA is TGTGCCAGCAGCTTAGTCTCTAGGTTCGAAAACACCATATATTTT. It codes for CASSLVSRFENTIYF.

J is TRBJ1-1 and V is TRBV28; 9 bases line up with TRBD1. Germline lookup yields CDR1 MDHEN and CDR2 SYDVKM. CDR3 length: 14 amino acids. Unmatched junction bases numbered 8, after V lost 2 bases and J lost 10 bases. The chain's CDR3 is CASSLTGQGIIAFF. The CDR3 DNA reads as TGTGCCAGCAGTTTAACCGGACAGGGGATAATAGCTTTCTTT.

Here the CDR3 DNA reads TGTGCCAGCTCACCAGACAGAAATTCACCCCTCCACTTT. Its translation is CASSPDRNSPLHF. This chain links TRBV18 with TRBJ1-6; D possibly corresponds to TRBD1 (5 bases). Deletions cut 2 bases from V and 7 bases from J, with 6 bases between. CDR3 length: 13 amino acids. CDR1 is KGHSH, CDR2 LQKENI, per germline.

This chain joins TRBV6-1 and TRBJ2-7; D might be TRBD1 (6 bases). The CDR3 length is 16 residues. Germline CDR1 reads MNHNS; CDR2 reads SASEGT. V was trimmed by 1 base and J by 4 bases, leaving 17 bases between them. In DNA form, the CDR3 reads TGTGCCAGCAGTGAAGGGCCAGGGGCGAGGGTGTACGAGCAGTACTTC. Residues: CASSEGPGARVYEQYF.